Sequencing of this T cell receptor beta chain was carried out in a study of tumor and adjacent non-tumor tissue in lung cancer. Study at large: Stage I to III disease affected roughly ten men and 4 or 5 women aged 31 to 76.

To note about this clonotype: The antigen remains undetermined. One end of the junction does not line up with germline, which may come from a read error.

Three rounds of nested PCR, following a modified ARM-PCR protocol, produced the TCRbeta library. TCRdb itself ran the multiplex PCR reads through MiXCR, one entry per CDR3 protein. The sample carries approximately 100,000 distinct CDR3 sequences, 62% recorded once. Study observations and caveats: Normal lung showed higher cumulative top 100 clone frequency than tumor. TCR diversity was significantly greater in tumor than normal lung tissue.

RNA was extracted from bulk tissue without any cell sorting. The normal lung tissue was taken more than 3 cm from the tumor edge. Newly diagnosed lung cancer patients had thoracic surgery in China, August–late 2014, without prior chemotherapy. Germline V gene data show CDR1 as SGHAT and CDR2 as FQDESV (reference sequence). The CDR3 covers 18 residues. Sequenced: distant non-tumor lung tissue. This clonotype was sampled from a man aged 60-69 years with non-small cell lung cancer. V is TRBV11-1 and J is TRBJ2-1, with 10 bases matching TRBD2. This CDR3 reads CANWDTLSGRAPYNKQFF. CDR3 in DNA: TGTGCCAACTGGGATACCCTAAGCGGGAGGGCCCCCTACAATAAGCAGTTCTTC. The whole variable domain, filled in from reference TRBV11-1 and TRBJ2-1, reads EAEVAQSPRYKITEKSQAVAFWCDPISGHATLYWYRQILGQGPELLVQFQDESVVDDSQLPKDRFSAERLKGVDSTLKIQPAELGDSAMYLCANWDTLSGRAPYNKQFFGPGTRLTVL.